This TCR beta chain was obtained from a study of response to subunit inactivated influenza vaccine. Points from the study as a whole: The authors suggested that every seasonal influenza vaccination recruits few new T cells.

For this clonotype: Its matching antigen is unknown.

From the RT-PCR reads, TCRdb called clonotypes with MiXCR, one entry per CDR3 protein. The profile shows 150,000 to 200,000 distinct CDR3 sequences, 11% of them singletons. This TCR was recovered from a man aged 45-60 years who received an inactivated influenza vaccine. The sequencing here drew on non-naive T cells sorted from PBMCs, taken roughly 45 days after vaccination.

The CDR3 DNA is TGTGCCAGCAGTTTAAAACAGTCCACTGAAGCTTTCTTT. Protein sequence: CASSLKQSTEAFF. The chain uses TRBV28 and TRBJ1-1, with D uncertain. V was clipped by 2 bases and J by 4 bases, with 8 bases between them. Germline V gene sequence: CDR1 MDHEN, CDR2 SYDVKM. There are 13 residues in the CDR3.